These T cell receptor beta chains were read from a single sample in a study of blood T cell repertoires in COVID-19. The table came from immunoSEQ multiplex PCR; TCRdb's copy has only in-frame clones and leaves some out. In the table there are about 180,000 clones, around 86% of which are singletons. Sample: peripheral blood. These receptors all come from a man between 60 and 75 years old with COVID-19, enrolled during active disease. Each CDR3 is given with its conserved first and last residue. D genes are given only for firm matches. The size of a clone is reported for some rows only, either as once, few or many, or as a class for expanded clones.

cdr3_nt: TGTGCCAGCAGCCCACGGTTTGGGCAACCCGAAAAACTGTTTTTT; cdr3_aa: CASSPRFGQPEKLFF; clone_size: NA; d_call: NA; j_call: TRBJ1-4; v_call: TRBV7-8
cdr3_nt: TGTGCCAGCATGGGGCAGACGCGATGGCCCCAGCATTTT; cdr3_aa: CASMGQTRWPQHF; clone_size: NA; d_call: NA; j_call: TRBJ1-5; v_call: TRBV6-5
cdr3_nt: TGTGCCAGCAGCGCGAGGGACAGGGGCTACACCTTC; cdr3_aa: CASSARDRGYTF; clone_size: NA; d_call: TRBD1; j_call: TRBJ1-2; v_call: TRBV9
cdr3_nt: TGTGCCAGCATGGGACAGGTTTTATCCCTCCACTTT; cdr3_aa: CASMGQVLSLHF; clone_size: once; d_call: TRBD1; j_call: TRBJ1-6; v_call: TRBV6-5
cdr3_nt: TGTGCCAGCAGTGTGGGCAGGGATAATTCACCCCTCCACTTT; cdr3_aa: CASSVGRDNSPLHF; clone_size: NA; d_call: NA; j_call: TRBJ1-6; v_call: TRBV6-6
cdr3_nt: TGTGCCAGCAGCCCTAGAGGGGGACTTAGCGGGGGCACAGATACGCAGTATTTT; cdr3_aa: CASSPRGGLSGGTDTQYF; clone_size: NA; d_call: TRBD2; j_call: TRBJ2-3; v_call: TRBV7-3
cdr3_nt: TGTGCCAGCAGCTACCCGGGGGCAACTAATGAAAAACTGTTTTTT; cdr3_aa: CASSYPGATNEKLFF; clone_size: NA; d_call: NA; j_call: TRBJ1-4; v_call: TRBV5-6
cdr3_nt: TGTGCCAGCAGCCCCGGACAGGGGGGAGGGGCCGAGCAGTACTTC; cdr3_aa: CASSPGQGGGAEQYF; clone_size: NA; d_call: TRBD1; j_call: TRBJ2-7; v_call: TRBV9
cdr3_nt: TGTGCCAGCAGCGTAGGGGGCAGCCGCACAGATACGCAGTATTTT; cdr3_aa: CASSVGGSRTDTQYF; clone_size: NA; d_call: TRBD1; j_call: TRBJ2-3; v_call: TRBV11-2
cdr3_nt: TGTGCCAGCAAAGAACGACAGGGTCAAGTAGCTTTCTTT; cdr3_aa: CASKERQGQVAFF; clone_size: NA; d_call: TRBD1; j_call: TRBJ1-1; v_call: TRBV2
cdr3_nt: TGTGCCAGCGGGACAGGGGCCCCTCTCTCTGGGGCCAACGTCCTGACTTTC; cdr3_aa: CASGTGAPLSGANVLTF; clone_size: NA; d_call: TRBD1; j_call: TRBJ2-6; v_call: TRBV27
cdr3_nt: TGTGCCAGTAGCCGGGACAACGGATTCGGCTACACCTTC; cdr3_aa: CASSRDNGFGYTF; clone_size: NA; d_call: NA; j_call: TRBJ1-2; v_call: TRBV19
cdr3_nt: TGTGCCAGCAGCTTAGTACAGGGGGCTAGTTCACCCCTCCACTTT; cdr3_aa: CASSLVQGASSPLHF; clone_size: NA; d_call: TRBD1; j_call: TRBJ1-6; v_call: TRBV7-2
cdr3_nt: TGTGCCAGCAGCTTGGCCGGTACTGGGGGCAACTATGGCTACACCTTC; cdr3_aa: CASSLAGTGGNYGYTF; clone_size: NA; d_call: NA; j_call: TRBJ1-2; v_call: TRBV5-6
cdr3_nt: TGTGCCAGCCGTACAGGGAATGCCGGGGAGCTGTTTTTT; cdr3_aa: CASRTGNAGELFF; clone_size: NA; d_call: NA; j_call: TRBJ2-2; v_call: TRBV19
cdr3_nt: TGTGCCAGCAGTCAGGGCGATTCGGAGCAGTACTTC; cdr3_aa: CASSQGDSEQYF; clone_size: few; d_call: NA; j_call: TRBJ2-7; v_call: TRBV6-2/TRBV6-3
cdr3_nt: TGTGCCAGCAGTTTCTCCGTTCTCGGGGGAACTGAAGCTTTCTTT; cdr3_aa: CASSFSVLGGTEAFF; clone_size: NA; d_call: NA; j_call: TRBJ1-1; v_call: TRBV27
cdr3_nt: TGTGCCAGCTCACCACCGACTCTAGCGGTAAGCTCCTACAATGAGCAGTTCTTC; cdr3_aa: CASSPPTLAVSSYNEQFF; clone_size: few; d_call: TRBD2; j_call: TRBJ2-1; v_call: TRBV18
cdr3_nt: TGTGCCAGTAGTACCTCCCTCGGGGGGGCTACAGATACGCAGTATTTT; cdr3_aa: CASSTSLGGATDTQYF; clone_size: NA; d_call: TRBD2; j_call: TRBJ2-3; v_call: TRBV19
cdr3_nt: TGTGCCAGCAGTGATCTTGCTAGCGGGAGGACAAAAAACATTCAGTACTTC; cdr3_aa: CASSDLASGRTKNIQYF; clone_size: once; d_call: TRBD2; j_call: TRBJ2-4; v_call: TRBV2
cdr3_nt: TGTGCCAGCAGTTTAAACGGCGTCTCGGGGGCAGGGGGTGCCGAGGGCTACACCTTC; cdr3_aa: CASSLNGVSGAGGAEGYTF; clone_size: NA; d_call: TRBD1; j_call: TRBJ1-2; v_call: TRBV28
cdr3_nt: TGTGCCAGCAGTTTCAAGAGACAGCGGGTGAGGTTT; cdr3_aa: CASSFKRQRVRF; clone_size: NA; d_call: NA; j_call: TRBJ1-1; v_call: TRBV28
cdr3_nt: TGTGCCAGCAGTCCGTGGGCCTCCCGTGATGAGCAGTTCTTC; cdr3_aa: CASSPWASRDEQFF; clone_size: NA; d_call: NA; j_call: TRBJ2-1; v_call: TRBV6-5
cdr3_nt: TGTGCCAGCAGCTTGAACTCCTTCGGCTACAATGAGCAGTTCTTC; cdr3_aa: CASSLNSFGYNEQFF; clone_size: NA; d_call: NA; j_call: TRBJ2-1; v_call: TRBV5-6
cdr3_nt: TGTGCCAGTAGTATCAGCCACAGTAGGGGGAACAATGAGCAGTTCTTC; cdr3_aa: CASSISHSRGNNEQFF; clone_size: NA; d_call: NA; j_call: TRBJ2-1; v_call: TRBV19
cdr3_nt: TGTGCCAGCAGCTTAGTTGAAGCCCGAGCGAACACTGAAGCTTTCTTT; cdr3_aa: CASSLVEARANTEAFF; clone_size: few; d_call: NA; j_call: TRBJ1-1; v_call: TRBV7-8
cdr3_nt: TGTGCCAGCAGCCCGGACTACCAAGAGACCCAGTACTTC; cdr3_aa: CASSPDYQETQYF; clone_size: NA; d_call: NA; j_call: TRBJ2-5; v_call: TRBV11-1
cdr3_nt: TGTGCCAGCAGTCAGATGGAGGGAAACACCATATATTTT; cdr3_aa: CASSQMEGNTIYF; clone_size: NA; d_call: NA; j_call: TRBJ1-3; v_call: TRBV7-6
cdr3_nt: TGTGCCAGTAGTACGGGGGGGTCTCGGAATCAGCCCCAGCATTTT; cdr3_aa: CASSTGGSRNQPQHF; clone_size: NA; d_call: NA; j_call: TRBJ1-5; v_call: TRBV19
cdr3_nt: TGTGCCAGCTCACCACCACAGAATTCACCCCTCCACTTT; cdr3_aa: CASSPPQNSPLHF; clone_size: NA; d_call: NA; j_call: TRBJ1-6; v_call: TRBV18
cdr3_nt: TGTGCCAGCAGCCCATCGGGACGGGGGGGAAATGAAAAACTGTTTTTT; cdr3_aa: CASSPSGRGGNEKLFF; clone_size: NA; d_call: NA; j_call: TRBJ1-4; v_call: TRBV7-2
cdr3_nt: TGTGCCAGCAGCTTAGTCGGACACTCTGGAAACACCATATATTTT; cdr3_aa: CASSLVGHSGNTIYF; clone_size: once; d_call: NA; j_call: TRBJ1-3; v_call: TRBV11-2
cdr3_nt: TGTGCCAGCAGCTCGCCCGGAGGTCGCCAGGACTATGGCTACACCTTC; cdr3_aa: CASSSPGGRQDYGYTF; clone_size: NA; d_call: NA; j_call: TRBJ1-2; v_call: TRBV7-8
cdr3_nt: TGTGTCAGCAGTTTATCGACAGGGCAGGATCAGCCCCAGCATTTT; cdr3_aa: CVSSLSTGQDQPQHF; clone_size: NA; d_call: TRBD1; j_call: TRBJ1-5; v_call: TRBV28
cdr3_nt: TGTGCCACCAGTGAGAGACTAGCGGGACGCGACGAGCAGTACTTC; cdr3_aa: CATSERLAGRDEQYF; clone_size: few; d_call: TRBD2; j_call: TRBJ2-7; v_call: TRBV24-1
cdr3_nt: TGCAGCGTTGAAAGGGGGACTAGAAGGAACAATGAGCAGTTCTTC; cdr3_aa: CSVERGTRRNNEQFF; clone_size: NA; d_call: TRBD2; j_call: TRBJ2-1; v_call: TRBV29-1